This note documents a single TCR beta chain sequence. Deletions cut 6 bases from V and 3 bases from J, with 20 bases between. Germline CDR1 and CDR2: SGHDN and FVKESK. This CDR3 is built from 16 residues. Via MiXCR, TCRdb re-called the RT-PCR reads, giving one row per CDR3 protein. Of 650,000 to 800,000 distinct CDR3 sequences listed, about 14% are singletons. Sequencing input: memory CD4+ T cells from blood. This chain joins TRBV14 and TRBJ1-2; possible D gene TRBD1, 6 bases. The sequence was obtained from a female donor in good health, serving as a healthy control. In DNA, the CDR3 is TGTGCCAGCAGGCAAACAGGGCTGGACCGCGACTATGGCTACACCTTC. Residues: CASRQTGLDRDYGYTF.